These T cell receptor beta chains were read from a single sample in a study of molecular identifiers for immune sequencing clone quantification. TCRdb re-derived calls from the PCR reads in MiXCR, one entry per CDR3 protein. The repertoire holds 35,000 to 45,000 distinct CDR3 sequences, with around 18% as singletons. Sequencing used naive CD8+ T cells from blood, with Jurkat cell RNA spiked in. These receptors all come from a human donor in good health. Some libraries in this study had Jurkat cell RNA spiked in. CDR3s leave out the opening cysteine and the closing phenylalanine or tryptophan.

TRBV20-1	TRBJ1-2	SATSPSNYGQGAIHGYT
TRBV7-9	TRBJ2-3	ASSPDTDTQY
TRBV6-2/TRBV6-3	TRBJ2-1	ASSYSPAGGSHNEQF
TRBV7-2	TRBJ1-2	ASSDLESGSNYGYT
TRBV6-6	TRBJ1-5	ASSPQGFREPQH
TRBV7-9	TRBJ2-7	ASSLPEKPYEQY
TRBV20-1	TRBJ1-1	SARTGWGTEAF
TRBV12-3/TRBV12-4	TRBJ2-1	ASSSLVERWVHEQF
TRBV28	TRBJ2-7	ASSYGLAAYTYEQY
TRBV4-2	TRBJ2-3	ASSQVTDTQY
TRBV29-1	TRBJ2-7	SVERLTNYEQY
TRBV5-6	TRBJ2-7	ASATTSDEQY
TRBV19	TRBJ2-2	ASIDSAGGLGTGELF
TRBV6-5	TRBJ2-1	ASSYVAGDSYNEQF
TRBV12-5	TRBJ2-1	ASGRQWGSYNEQF
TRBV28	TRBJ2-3	ASRLDDGGATDTQY
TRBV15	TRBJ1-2	ATSRDSGGNYGYT
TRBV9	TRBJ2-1	ASSPGGGAPYNEQF
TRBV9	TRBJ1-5	ASSSTSGVGQPQH
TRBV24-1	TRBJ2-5	ATSDHQGAWGTQY
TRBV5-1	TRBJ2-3	ASSLDSTDTQY
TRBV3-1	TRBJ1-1	ASSQDQGFTEAS
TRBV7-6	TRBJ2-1	ASSSRAGLNYNEQF
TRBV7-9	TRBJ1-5	ASSRTGEGQPQH
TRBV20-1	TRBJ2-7	SASFIVSYEQY
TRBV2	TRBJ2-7	ASSVREASEQY
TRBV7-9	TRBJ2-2	ASSQGGTNTGELF
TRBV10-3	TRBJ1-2	ATREDYGYT
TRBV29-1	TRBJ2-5	SVPRGLGETQY
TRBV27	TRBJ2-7	ASSLLLAGDLYEQY
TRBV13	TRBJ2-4	ASSLGPAPNIQY
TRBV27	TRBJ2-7	ASSLAAGPWEQY
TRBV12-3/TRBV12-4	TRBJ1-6	ASSLWDSPLH
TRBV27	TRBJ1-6	VSSPGSTTSPLH
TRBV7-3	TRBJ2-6	ASSPAGVGANVLT
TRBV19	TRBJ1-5	ASSPFWESNQPQH
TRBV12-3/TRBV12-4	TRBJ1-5	ASSLTGAHNQPQH
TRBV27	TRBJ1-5	ASSDTSNQPQH
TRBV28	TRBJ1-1	ASSLIGGTEAF
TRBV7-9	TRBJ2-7	ASSFRGEQY
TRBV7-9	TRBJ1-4	ASSAIQRDRRDEKLF
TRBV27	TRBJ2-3	ASSDTGGEGDTQY